The rows below give T cell receptor beta chains drawn from one sample of a study of blood T cell repertoires in COVID-19. TCRdb keeps only in-frame clones here, not all; method: immunoSEQ multiplex PCR. The table has around 39,000 clones, 65% to 90% seen once; the top ten hold about 5%. The specimen sequenced was peripheral blood. The receptors derive from a man aged 35 to 55 with active COVID-19. The CDR3 runs from the conserved cysteine through the conserved F or W. A D gene is named only where the DNA matches it firmly. A clone size is listed for some rows: how often the clone was seen (once, few, many), or a class if it is expanded.

J	V	D	size	DNA	CDR3
TRBJ1-2	TRBV6-6	TRBD1	medium-sized	TGTGCCAGCAGGGGACAGGGGATCTACTATGGCTACACCTTC	CASRGQGIYYGYTF
TRBJ2-7	TRBV11-2	-	-	TGTGCCAGCAGCTCCCTAGTGGACGAGCAGTACTTC	CASSSLVDEQYF
TRBJ1-1	TRBV14	TRBD1	-	TGTGCCAGCAGCCCCCTATGGACAGGGGGAGGGACTGAAGCTTTCTTT	CASSPLWTGGGTEAFF
TRBJ2-1	TRBV9	TRBD2	-	TGTGCCAGCAGCGTAGCTGGCGGGAGGATCGATGAGCAGTTCTTC	CASSVAGGRIDEQFF
TRBJ2-3	TRBV28	TRBD2	-	TGTGCCAGCAGTCCCCAGACTAGCGGGACCACAGATACGCAGTATTTT	CASSPQTSGTTDTQYF
TRBJ2-1	TRBV18	-	once	TGTGCCAGCTCACCACAATATAATGAGCAGTTCTTC	CASSPQYNEQFF
TRBJ1-4	TRBV6-5	-	-	TGTGCCAGCGACTGGACGGGGAAGGAAAAACTGTTTTTT	CASDWTGKEKLFF
TRBJ1-3	TRBV3-1/TRBV3-2	-	-	TGTGCCAGCAGCCATATCAGGGATGGAAACACCATATATTTT	CASSHIRDGNTIYF
TRBJ1-5	TRBV6-5	TRBD1	few	TGTGCCAGCAGTTTACAGGGGCCATTCAATCAGCCCCAGCATTTT	CASSLQGPFNQPQHF
TRBJ1-5	TRBV28	-	once	TGTGCCAGCAGTCTGACGACAGGAAAGGACCAGCATTTT	CASSLTTGKDQHF
TRBJ2-3	TRBV7-8	TRBD2	-	TGTGCCAGCAGCTCCCGGACTAGCGGGAGTGTGGATACGCAGTATTTT	CASSSRTSGSVDTQYF
TRBJ2-7	TRBV19	-	-	TGTGCCAGTAGTATAGGTGAGAGGGGGACAAGAGTTTACGAGCAGTACTTC	CASSIGERGTRVYEQYF
TRBJ2-1	TRBV5-5	TRBD1	-	TGTGCCAGCAGCCTGGGACAGGGTTACAATGAGCAGTTCTTC	CASSLGQGYNEQFF
TRBJ2-2	TRBV19	-	-	TGTGCCAGTAGTATAGACTGGACATCCGGGGAGCTGTTTTTT	CASSIDWTSGELFF
TRBJ1-1	TRBV7-2	-	-	TGTGCCAGCAGCACCCGGGTGTTGAACACTGAAGCTTTCTTT	CASSTRVLNTEAFF
TRBJ2-5	TRBV7-6	TRBD1	-	TGTGCCAGCAGCTGGACAGGCGGGGAGACCCAGTACTTC	CASSWTGGETQYF
TRBJ1-4	TRBV27	TRBD1	once	TGTGCCAGCAGACGACGACAGGGGGGGAATGAAAAACTGTTTTTT	CASRRRQGGNEKLFF
TRBJ2-7	TRBV10-3	TRBD1	-	TGTGCCATCAGTTCGGACAGGGGCTACGAGCAGTACTTC	CAISSDRGYEQYF
TRBJ2-3	TRBV30	TRBD2	-	TGTGCCTGGAAGGGACTAGCGGACACAGATACGCAGTATTTT	CAWKGLADTDTQYF
TRBJ2-7	TRBV5-1	TRBD2	-	TGCGCCAGCAGCCCGGGACTAACCTACGAGCAGTACTTC	CASSPGLTYEQYF
TRBJ2-7	TRBV27	TRBD1	-	TGTGCCAGCAGTTGGAACAGGGGTGGCTCCTACGAGCAGTACTTC	CASSWNRGGSYEQYF
TRBJ1-5	TRBV28	-	few	TGTGCCAGCAGTTTAAGGCCCCGATTGGGGTCGGGAGCCCAGCATTTT	CASSLRPRLGSGAQHF
TRBJ2-7	TRBV7-9	TRBD2	-	TGTGCCAGCAGCGGGACTAGCGGAACCTCCTACGAGCAGTACTTC	CASSGTSGTSYEQYF
TRBJ1-1	TRBV6-5	-	-	TGTGCCAGCAGTTATAGGGGGATGAACACTGAAGCTTTCTTT	CASSYRGMNTEAFF
TRBJ2-3	TRBV29-1	TRBD2	-	TGCAGCGCCCAGACTAGCGGGGCGAGCACAGATACGCAGTATTTT	CSAQTSGASTDTQYF
TRBJ2-1	TRBV5-1	-	-	TGCGCCAGCAGCTTGGGCGGGATCAATGAGCAGTTCTTC	CASSLGGINEQFF
TRBJ2-2	TRBV5-1	-	-	TGCGCCAGCAGCTTGGTCGACGGGAGCTTCACCGGGGAGCTGTTTTTT	CASSLVDGSFTGELFF
TRBJ1-1	TRBV7-3	TRBD1	-	TGTGCCAGCAGCCCCTTTAGGGACAGGGTGAACACTGAAGCTTTCTTT	CASSPFRDRVNTEAFF
TRBJ1-5	TRBV12-3/TRBV12-4	-	-	TGTGCCAGCAGTTTGGGGGCGGAGCAGCCCCAGCATTTT	CASSLGAEQPQHF
TRBJ2-7	TRBV6-5	-	-	TGTGCCAGCAGTTACTCGGGCCGTGGGTACGAGCAGTACTTC	CASSYSGRGYEQYF
TRBJ1-6	TRBV4-1	-	-	TGCGCCAGCAGCCAAGGGGTCCGGGGGGGAAATAATTCACCCCTCCACTTT	CASSQGVRGGNNSPLHF
TRBJ2-5	TRBV10-1	TRBD2	-	TGCGCCAGCAGTGACCTACGCCCCGGACTAGCGGGACCGGGGGAGACCCAGTACTTC	CASSDLRPGLAGPGETQYF
TRBJ2-1	TRBV14	-	once	TGTGCCAGCAGCCAAGTAGGGGACTCAGCTCGCAATGAGCAGTTCTTC	CASSQVGDSARNEQFF
TRBJ1-2	TRBV30	TRBD1	-	TGTGCCTGGAGGGGACAGGGCGCTAACTATGGCTACACCTTC	CAWRGQGANYGYTF
TRBJ1-1	TRBV29-1	-	-	TGCAGCGTTCGGTGGACTGAAGCTTTCTTT	CSVRWTEAFF
TRBJ2-3	TRBV30	TRBD1	-	TGTGCCTGGAGCACCGGGACAGGGAGGTATTTT	CAWSTGTGRYF